This record looks at one T cell receptor (beta chain) sequence and its context. Its antigen remains unidentified. This CDR3 has 14 residues. V lost 2 bases and J lost 8, with 16 bases in between. Germline V gives CDR1 SGHRS, CDR2 YFSETQ. The sample originates from a study of OX40 agonist ivuxolimab in advanced cancers. Study context: It was ivuxolimab, an agonistic anti-OX40 (CD134) antibody, that patients were treated with. Of the patients, three showed partial responses, one with hepatocellular carcinoma and two with cutaneous melanoma. Study-level findings and limits: Several nonresponders also turned out to have low normalized T-cell clonal expansion.

Measured with immunoSEQ multiplex PCR; TCRdb has only the in-frame clones, and not every one. This sample has tens of thousands of clones; 87% occur once, and the top ten carry 15% to 20%. This chain connects TRBV5-1 to TRBJ1-1, with D perhaps matching TRBD1 (6 bases). This material consisted of CD4+ or CD8+ T cells sorted from blood, taken in a trial of the OX40 agonist ivuxolimab. This TCR was recovered from an adult with an advanced solid tumor such as melanoma, head and neck, liver or kidney cancer. The CDR3 DNA sequence: TGCGCCAGCAGCTTCCGGGTCGTGGGGGGCGAAGCTTTCTTT. Translation gives CASSFRVVGGEAFF.